These 18 T cell receptor beta chains were all obtained from the same sample, sequenced in a study of cytomegalovirus exposure and HLA in healthy donors. It was with 60 Vbeta and 13 Jbeta primers that the PCR ran. Clones were read by immunoSEQ multiplex PCR, and TCRdb kept only the in-frame ones, dropping some. The sample has about 210,000 clones; about 80% are singletons. Sequenced material: PBMCs. These receptors all stem from a man between 40 and 49 years old in good health and CMV-seropositive.

This clone has just one count. This chain joins TRBV5-6 and TRBJ1-3; 7 bases fit TRBD1. The V and J ends lost 3 bases and 5 bases, in that order; junction bases with no gene match: 5. The CDR3 extends over 14 amino acids. Germline-derived CDR1 and CDR2 are SGHDT and YYEEEE. The CDR3 loop reads CASSSGGRRNTIYF. Here the CDR3 DNA reads TGTGCCAGCAGCTCAGGGGGTCGGAGAAACACCATATATTTT.

The DNA of the CDR3 is TGTGCCAGCAGCGTAGGGACAGGGAACACCGGGGAGCTGTTTTTT. It yields the protein CASSVGTGNTGELFF. The chain combines TRBV7-9 with TRBJ2-2, with 8 positions matching TRBD1. Germline V gives CDR1 SEHNR, CDR2 FQNEAQ (reference sequence). The CDR3 runs to 15 residues. V shed 5 bases, J shed 1 base, and the junction held 3 bases outside the gene matches.

The chain joins TRBV4-2 to TRBJ2-5; 8 nucleotides agree with TRBD2. Unmatched junction bases numbered 14, after V lost 3 bases and J lost 5 bases. CDR3 size: 17 residues. Germline CDR1 and CDR2: LGHNA and YNFKEQ. The CDR3 region is CASSQGRGSGVAETQYF. The DNA of the CDR3 is TGTGCCAGCAGCCAGGGGAGGGGTAGCGGGGTGGCGGAGACCCAGTACTTC.

CDR3 DNA sequence: TGTGCCAGCACGGGAGCGGGGGGACGCACAGATACGCAGTATTTT. Amino acid sequence: CASTGAGGRTDTQYF. This chain uses TRBV2 with TRBJ2-3, with 9 bases matching TRBD2. The CDR3 totals 15 residues. Germline-derived CDR1 and CDR2 are SNHLY and FYNNEI. J lost 1 base, V lost 7 bases, and 6 bases had no gene match.

In regard to this clone: A junction boundary mismatches the germline segment, possibly from a read error. This chain connects TRBV10-2 to TRBJ1-1, with 7 positions matching TRBD1. This CDR3 region has 13 residues. Per the germline V gene, CDR1 is WSHSY and CDR2 is SAAADI. Written as DNA, the CDR3 is TGCGCCAGCAGTCTAGACAGGGTGGGAGACCTAGTCTTT. Protein product: CASSLDRVGDLVF.

V and J are TRBV6-1 and TRBJ1-3; D uncertain. Trimming removed 6 bases from V and 4 bases from J, with 10 bases in between. Per germline, CDR1 MNHNS and CDR2 SASEGT. This CDR3 region has 13 residues. The DNA of the CDR3 is TGTGCCAGCAGGTTCGGTCCGGGAAACACCATATATTTT. This sequence encodes CASRFGPGNTIYF.

The V gene is TRBV2, the J gene TRBJ2-3; possibly TRBD1 for D (5 bases). The CDR3 consists of 16 residues. Trimming left V 2 bases short and J 2 bases short, with 14 bases between. The germline V gene has CDR1 SNHLY and CDR2 FYNNEI. The CDR3 region is CASSEQVGVPTDTQYF. Here the CDR3 DNA reads TGTGCCAGCAGTGAACAAGTAGGGGTCCCCACAGATACGCAGTATTTT.

The rearrangement joins TRBV5-1 to TRBJ2-7, with 8 nucleotides matching TRBD1. The CDR3 has 15 amino acids. Germline V lookup: CDR1 SGHRS, CDR2 YFSETQ. After removal of 4 bases from V and 2 bases from J, the junction contained 8 bases not matched to a gene. CDR3 sequence reads: CASSRGQGAAYEQYF. CDR3 bases: TGCGCCAGCAGCCGGGGGCAGGGGGCGGCCTACGAGCAGTACTTC.

Concerning this clone: Its ends do not fully match the called genes, so a read error is possible. The chain has TRBV30 and TRBJ2-7; D gene unclear. Germline V gene sequence: CDR1 GTSNPN, CDR2 SVGIG (reference sequence). CDR3 length: 13 amino acids. In DNA, the CDR3 is TGTGCCTGGAGCCCAAGAGCACAGTCTCCCCCTGGATTC. This sequence encodes CAWSPRAQSPPGF.

The J gene is TRBJ1-5, the V gene TRBV5-5; tentatively, D is TRBD1 (6 bases). V gave up 1 base and J gave up 4 bases, with 15 bases separating them. The CDR3 contains 16 residues. The germline V gene has CDR1 SGHKS and CDR2 YYEKEE (reference sequence). In DNA form, the CDR3 reads TGTGCCAGCAGCTTGTTGGGGGCGATAGGGAATCAGCCCCAGCATTTT. Residues: CASSLLGAIGNQPQHF.

This chain connects TRBV7-2 to TRBJ2-5, with 12 bases matching TRBD1. The CDR3 has 14 residues. Germline loops: CDR1 SGHTA, CDR2 FQGNSA. V shed 4 bases and J 9 bases; nucleotides not matched to a gene: 6. The CDR3, as DNA: TGTGCCAGCAGCTGGACCGGGACAGGGGGCCCCCAGTACTTC. It codes for CASSWTGTGGPQYF. Full variable domain (rest looked up from reference TRBV7-2 and TRBJ2-5): GAGVSQSPSNKVTEKGKDVELRCDPISGHTALYWYRQSLGQGLEFLIYFQGNSAPDKSGLPSDRFSAERTGGSVSTLTIQRTQQEDSAVYLCASSWTGTGGPQYFGPGTRLLVL.

The rearrangement joins TRBV10-3 to TRBJ2-2; D not certain. Trimming pared 0 bases from V and 1 base from J, leaving 9 bases between. Germline CDR1 is ENHRY and CDR2 is SYGVKD. The CDR3 is 16 amino acids. The CDR3 region has the DNA TGTGCCATCAGTGAGTCGTTGACTGAGAACACCGGGGAGCTGTTTTTT. Translating it yields CAISESLTENTGELFF.

The chain carries TRBV10-1 and TRBJ2-7, with 10 bases aligning to TRBD2. CDR3 length: 15 amino acids. Unmatched junction bases numbered 4, after V lost 2 bases and J lost 3 bases. Germline V gene sequence: CDR1 WNHNN, CDR2 SYGVQD (reference sequence). The CDR3 here is CASSEGTSADYEQYF. The CDR3 bases are TGCGCCAGCAGTGAGGGGACTAGCGCGGACTACGAGCAGTACTTC.

J is TRBJ2-1 and V is TRBV7-7; TRBD1 might be the D (6 bases). Germline-derived CDR1 and CDR2 are SSHAT and FNYEAQ (reference sequence). CDR3 size: 13 residues. Trimming left V 5 bases short and J 4 bases short, with 9 bases between. The CDR3 protein is CASSVTGYNEQFF. CDR3 nucleotides: TGTGCCAGCAGCGTCACAGGGTACAATGAGCAGTTCTTC.

The rearrangement links TRBV6-5 to TRBJ1-2; the D gene is possibly TRBD1 (5 bases). CDR1 and CDR2 from the germline V gene are MNHEY and SVGAGI. V was pared by 2 bases and J by 2 bases, with 6 bases between. The CDR3 extends over 13 amino acids. In nucleotides, the CDR3 is TGTGCCAGCAGTTACGGGGGGAACTATGGCTACACCTTC. Its translation is CASSYGGNYGYTF.

This clone was counted a few times. The rearrangement links TRBV19 to TRBJ1-5, with D possibly TRBD1 on 6 matching bases. Deletions cut 4 bases from V and 4 bases from J, with 11 bases between. Germline V gives CDR1 LNHDA, CDR2 SQIVND (reference sequence). The CDR3 has 14 residues. The CDR3 loop is CASSTDRMNQPQHF. CDR3 sequence (DNA): TGTGCCAGTAGTACAGACAGGATGAATCAGCCCCAGCATTTT.

The CDR3 protein is CASSHQQVAGGNTIYF. CDR3 sequence (DNA): TGTGCCAGCAGCCACCAACAGGTAGCGGGTGGAAACACCATATATTTT. This chain connects TRBV13 to TRBJ1-3, with D possibly matching TRBD1 (5 bases). The V and J ends lost 5 bases and 3 bases respectively, with 17 bases between them. The CDR3 consists of 16 residues. Germline CDR1 reads PRHDT; CDR2 reads FYEKMQ (reference sequence).

A few counts support this clone. The chain joins TRBV6-6 to TRBJ2-7; a weak D match, TRBD2 (5 bases). Germline V CDR1 and CDR2: MNHNY, SVGAGI (reference sequence). The V end was cut by 8 bases, the J end by 0 bases, with 14 bases between. This CDR3 is built from 14 residues. CDR3 sequence: CASRGLQISYEQYF. The CDR3 bases are TGTGCCAGCCGCGGACTCCAAATCTCCTACGAGCAGTACTTC.